This T cell receptor beta chain comes out of a study of OX40 agonist ivuxolimab in advanced cancers. Findings and limits, study-wide: On average, CD8+ T cells showed a greater number of expanded clones than CD4+.

Concerning this clone: As yet, its antigen is unknown. The junction does not match germline at one end; this may be a read error.

Exclusion of a patient followed from autoimmune disease history or systemic immunosuppression. CDR1 is PRHDT and CDR2 is FYEKMQ in the germline V gene (reference sequence). CDR3 length: 16 amino acids. TCRdb keeps only in-frame clones here, not all; method: immunoSEQ multiplex PCR. The sample consists of roughly 50,000 clones, about 87% of them appearing once. The chain is built from TRBV13 and TRBJ2-1; possibly TRBD1 for D (6 bases). The clonotype comes from an adult with an advanced solid tumor such as melanoma, head and neck, liver or kidney cancer. The sample consisted of CD4+ or CD8+ T cells sorted from blood, taken in a trial of the OX40 agonist ivuxolimab. This CDR3 is CASSVGGFSSYNEQFF. The CDR3 DNA reads TGTGCCAGCAGCGTAGGGGGATTTAGCTCCTACAATGAGCAGTTCTTC.